This TCR beta chain comes out of a study of T cells in Graves' hyperthyroidism and ophthalmopathy. Study-level results: Most thyroid clonotypes expanded above 0.001 appeared in blood too. Prediction of ophthalmopathy progression came a median roughly 6.4 months pre-onset.

From RNA transcripts, TCR beta CDR3 regions were amplified. Initially, a first-round RT-PCR of the TCR CDR3 employed the HTBI primer set. TCRdb independently ran MiXCR on the multiplex PCR reads; one entry per CDR3 protein. The sample has about 260,000 distinct CDR3 sequences, about 20% seen once. This clonotype was detected a few times. Antigen specificity is unknown. Because the CDR3 is missing its conserved closing phenylalanine or tryptophan, this is likely a read error. Subjects with ophthalmopathy showed a Clinical Activity Score no lower than 3, a NOSPECS grade no lower than 4, and a duration shorter than 3 months. Trimming removed 3 bases at V and 2 bases at J, with 11 bases between. CDR3 length: 14 residues.

The sample taken for sequencing was blood. The V call is TRBV12-3 or TRBV12-4, the J call TRBJ2-7; D unclear. The clonotype comes from a man aged 25-45 years with Graves' ophthalmopathy. The CDR3 nucleotides read TGTGCCAGCAGTTTTGGCGGTCTGGCCTACGAGCAGTACCTC. Translation gives CASSFGGLAYEQYL.